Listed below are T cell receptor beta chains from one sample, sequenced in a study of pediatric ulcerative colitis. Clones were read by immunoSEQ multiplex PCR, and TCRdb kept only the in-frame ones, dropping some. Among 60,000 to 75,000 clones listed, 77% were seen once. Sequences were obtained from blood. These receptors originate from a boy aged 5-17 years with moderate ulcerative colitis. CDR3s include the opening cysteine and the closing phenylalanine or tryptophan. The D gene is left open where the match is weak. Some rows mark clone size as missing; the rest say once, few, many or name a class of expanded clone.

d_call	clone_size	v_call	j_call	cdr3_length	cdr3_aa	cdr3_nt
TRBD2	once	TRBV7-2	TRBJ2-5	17	CASSVGLAGGYQETQYF	TGTGCCAGCAGCGTCGGACTAGCGGGGGGTTACCAAGAGACCCAGTACTTC
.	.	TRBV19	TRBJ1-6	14	CATTATGLNSPLHF	TGTGCCACCACGGCGACAGGTCTTAATTCACCCCTCCACTTT
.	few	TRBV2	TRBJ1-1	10	CASSRTEAFF	TGTGCCAGCAGTCGAACTGAAGCTTTCTTT
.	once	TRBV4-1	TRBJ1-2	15	CASSQEEGRQSGYTF	TGCGCCAGCAGCCAAGAAGAGGGTAGGCAATCGGGCTACACCTTC
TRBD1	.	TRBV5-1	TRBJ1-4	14	CASSTGQGKEKLFF	TGCGCCAGCAGCACGGGACAGGGAAAGGAAAAACTGTTTTTT
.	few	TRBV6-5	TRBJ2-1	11	CASRLVDEQFF	TGTGCCAGCAGACTAGTCGATGAGCAGTTCTTC
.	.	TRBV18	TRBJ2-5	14	CASSPPGIRETQYF	TGTGCCAGCTCACCACCGGGGATTCGAGAGACCCAGTACTTC
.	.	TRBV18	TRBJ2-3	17	CASSPLGATTSTDTQYF	TGTGCCAGCTCACCACTCGGAGCGACGACTAGCACAGATACGCAGTATTTT
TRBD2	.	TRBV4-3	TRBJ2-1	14	CASSQFSGSYEQFF	TGCGCCAGCAGCCAATTTAGCGGGAGTTATGAGCAGTTCTTC
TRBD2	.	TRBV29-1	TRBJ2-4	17	CSVDGTSTRGGKNIQYF	TGCAGCGTTGATGGGACTAGCACGAGGGGTGGCAAAAACATTCAGTACTTC